The present entry profiles one T cell receptor (beta chain) with its context. What it binds is unknown. Related graft donors supplied nonmyeloablative bone marrow transplants, and mixed chimerism was transient. Thawed PBMCs were FACS-sorted into unstimulated CD4+CD25+CD127- regulatory T cells, CD4+CD25- non-regulatory cells, CD4 and CD8 cells. Germline CDR1 MGHRA, CDR2 YSYEKL. This CDR3 spans 15 amino acids. Unmatched junction bases numbered 3, after V lost 1 base and J lost 3 bases. This specimen comes from a study of Tregs in tolerant kidney transplant recipients. Findings and limits, study-wide: Activated donor B cell expansion appeared to reveal the most relevant donor-specific TCRbeta repertoire. Changing PCR primers prevented nucleotide comparison between some patients' samples.

Sequencing used immunoSEQ multiplex PCR; TCRdb keeps in-frame clones, though not all of them. Altogether 84,000 or so clones are present, 93% being singletons, with the ten largest covering about 1.5%. This TCR derives from a human patient who received a combined kidney and bone marrow transplant. Certain T cells may be donor cells from the graft. The sample was CD4+ T cells from blood (PBMCs), taken 12 months after the transplant. The rearrangement links TRBV4-1 to TRBJ2-7; the match to TRBD2 covers 10 bases. CDR3 in DNA: TGCGCCAGCAGCCAAGGGCTAGCGGGGGTCTACGAGCAGTACTTC. It translates to CASSQGLAGVYEQYF.